This T cell receptor (beta chain) was identified in a study of T cell clones after liver transplantation. Profiling relied on immunoSEQ multiplex PCR, and the TCRdb table lists in-frame clones only, not all of them. The sample has 65,000 to 90,000 clones, roughly nine tenths seen once; the top ten hold 2% to 3%. Trimming cost V 4 bases and J 0 bases, with 16 bases left between them. This CDR3 contains 17 residues. Germline lookup yields CDR1 SGHRS and CDR2 YFSETQ. The specimen was CD4+ T cells from blood, collected before liver transplant. V gene TRBV5-1 combines with J gene TRBJ1-4; D is perhaps TRBD1 (5 bases). The source is a human donor who received a liver transplant. The CDR3 bases are TGCGCCAGCAGCCGTGCAGGGACCCCCTCAACTAATGAAAAACTGTTTTTT. Residues: CASSRAGTPSTNEKLFF.